The 5 T cell receptor beta chains given below trace back to one sample, sequenced in a study of blood T cells in healthy people across ages. Primed by a sample-barcoded 5' primer and a J-beta primer mix, a second PCR proceeded for 7 to 11 cycles. A single record per CDR3 protein comes from TCRdb applying MiXCR to the 5' RACE reads. The table lists some 930,000 distinct CDR3 sequences, about 29% of them singletons. The data also belong to a second study, concerning T cells of mothers and their children.

The sample consisted of blood. The receptors were gathered from a woman aged 40 to 50 in good health.

The chain links TRBV6-5 to TRBJ2-5; D is perhaps TRBD2 (5 bases). The CDR3 contains 15 residues. Trimming took off 0 bases at V and 11 bases at J, with 19 bases between the two ends. Germline V lookup: CDR1 MNHEY, CDR2 SVGAGI. CDR3: CASSYSGRDLYEQYF. The CDR3 DNA reads as TGTGCCAGCAGTTACTCGGGCCGGGATCTTTATGAGCAGTACTTC.

There are many counts of this clonotype. The CDR3 is CASSEIGGSTDTQYF. DNA of the CDR3: TGTGCCAGCAGTGAAATAGGGGGGAGCACAGATACGCAGTATTTT. The V and J genes are TRBV6-4 and TRBJ2-3, with D possibly called TRBD1 or TRBD2 (6 bases each). The CDR3 runs to 15 residues. In germline, CDR1 is MRHNA, CDR2 SNTAGT. V lost 3 bases and J lost 0, with 10 bases in between.

There are many counts of this clonotype. V is TRBV5-6 and J is TRBJ2-3; D is unresolved. This CDR3 spans 13 amino acids. Between the trimmed V and J ends, which lost 0 bases and 2 bases, there was a span of 4 bases. The germline V gene has CDR1 SGHDT and CDR2 YYEEEE. The DNA of the CDR3 is TGTGCCAGCAGCTTGGACAACACAGATACGCAGTATTTT. Its translation is CASSLDNTDTQYF.

This clonotype has more than one count but fewer than ten. This chain joins TRBV6-5 and TRBJ1-1; D is possibly TRBD1 (6 bases). Germline V gene lookup returns CDR1 MNHEY and CDR2 SVGAGI. The CDR3 contains 12 residues. Trimming stripped 9 bases from V and 2 bases from J, with 10 bases between. The CDR3 region is CASHRENTEAFF. In DNA, the CDR3 is TGTGCCAGTCACAGGGAAAACACTGAAGCTTTCTTT.

This sequence joins TRBV29-1 and TRBJ1-3; D is possibly TRBD1 (6 bases). CDR3 size: 15 residues. Germline CDR1 SQVTM, CDR2 ANQGSEA. V was cut by 6 bases and J by 3 bases, with 18 bases left in between. The CDR3 here is CSVTYRADSGNTIYF. The DNA of the CDR3 is TGCAGCGTGACGTACAGGGCGGATAGTGGAAACACCATATATTTT.